Below, 10 T cell receptor beta chains from the same sample are listed, as sequenced in a study of prognosis after radiotherapy for stage I lung cancer. From genomic DNA, two-round multiplex PCR was used to amplify TCR beta CDR3. Every TRBV and TRBJ gene had its own specific primer in first-round PCR. Each CDR3 protein gets one entry after TCRdb re-called the multiplex PCR reads with MiXCR. Of about 14,000 distinct CDR3 sequences in the sample, around 33% are singletons; the top ten hold around 41%. The sample consisted of PBMCs, taken before or after stereotactic body radiation therapy (not recorded which). These receptors were obtained from a donor aged 50 or older with non-small cell lung cancer.

This clonotype came up many times. A much larger clonotype is one base distant, so this may be a read error. V gene TRBV6-1 combines with J gene TRBJ2-3; TRBD1 matches at 7 bases. From germline, CDR1 is MNHNS and CDR2 SASEGT. This CDR3 is built from 17 residues. CDR3 loop: CAGSLDSGTASTDTQYF. The CDR3 nucleotides read TGTGCCGGCAGCCTCGACTCCGGGACAGCATCAACAGATACGCAGTATTTT.

With respect to this clonotype: Only one base separates this from a far larger clonotype, so it likely reflects a read error. The chain employs TRBV7-9 and TRBJ2-1; 7 bases fit TRBD2. The CDR3 length is 14 residues. J was trimmed by 6 bases and V by 1 base; bases with no gene match: 3. CDR1 SEHNR and CDR2 FQNEAQ come from the germline V gene (reference sequence). The CDR3 DNA reads TGTGCCAGCAGCTTAGTCCTAGCGGTCAATGAGCAGTTCTTC. This codes for CASSLVLAVNEQFF.

This clonotype was found a few times. The chain uses TRBV18 and TRBJ2-4, with TRBD2 matching over 13 bases. In germline, CDR1 is KGHSH, CDR2 LQKENI. After removal of 5 bases from V and 4 bases from J, the junction contained 11 bases not matched to a gene. The length of the CDR3 is 18 residues. The CDR3 sequence is CASSTIGLAGVSKNIQYF. The CDR3 coding sequence is TGTGCCAGCTCAACCATCGGACTAGCGGGAGTGTCGAAAAACATTCAGTACTTC.

CDR3 bases: TGTGCCAGCAGCCAAGTGTTGGGGGCGAGGGATGGCTACACCTTC. Translation gives CASSQVLGARDGYTF. The V and J genes are TRBV3-1 and TRBJ1-2; the D gene is possibly TRBD1 (6 bases). This CDR3 is 15 amino acids long. Germline CDR1 and CDR2: LGHDT and YNNKEL (reference sequence). V gave up 1 base and J gave up 6 bases, with 15 bases separating them.

In its sample, this clonotype was seen many times. At one boundary the junction diverges from the germline segment, which might be a read error. The DNA for the CDR3 is TGTGCCAGCAGTGATCGGACAGGACCCCGCTTC. Translating it yields CASSDRTGPRF. The V gene is TRBV3-1, the J gene TRBJ2-7; TRBD1 matches 7 bases. The CDR3 runs to 11 residues. The germline V gene encodes CDR1 LGHDT and CDR2 YNNKEL (reference sequence).

V gene TRBV19 combines with J gene TRBJ1-3; D may be TRBD1 (6 bases). V shed 3 bases and J shed 2 bases, with 14 bases lying between them. The germline V gene has CDR1 LNHDA and CDR2 SQIVND (reference sequence). The CDR3 covers 16 residues. The CDR3 reads CASSIAPGGPGNTIYF. DNA for the CDR3: TGTGCCAGTAGTATCGCACCGGGGGGCCCTGGAAACACCATATATTTT.

This clonotype was counted many times. The chain carries TRBV5-6 and TRBJ1-4; perhaps TRBD1 as D (5 bases). The germline V gene has CDR1 SGHDT and CDR2 YYEEEE. The CDR3 spans 15 residues. With 1 base removed from V and 7 bases from J, the gap between germline ends came to 14 bases. The CDR3 region is CASSLNRGVVEKLFF. The CDR3 nucleotides read TGTGCCAGCAGCTTGAACCGGGGGGTAGTTGAAAAACTGTTTTTT.

This clonotype occurred many times. The V and J genes are TRBV3-1 and TRBJ1-6; D remains unclear. The CDR3 contains 13 residues. The V end was cut by 1 base, the J end by 7 bases, with 5 bases between. Germline loops: CDR1 LGHDT, CDR2 YNNKEL (reference sequence). The CDR3 loop is CASSQGENSPLHF. The DNA for the CDR3 is TGTGCCAGCAGCCAAGGCGAAAATTCACCCCTCCACTTT.

About this clonotype: A far larger clone differs by one base, so this is likely a read error. The genes are TRBV6-1 and TRBJ1-5; 9 bases are a match to TRBD1. The trim removed 6 bases at V and 0 bases at J, leaving 12 bases unmatched. Germline V lookup: CDR1 MNHNS, CDR2 SASEGT. The CDR3 spans 18 residues. The CDR3 DNA reads as TGTGCCAGCAGGCAGGGGGACAGGGAGGTCCCTAGCAATCAGCCCCAGCATTTT. Translation: CASRQGDREVPSNQPQHF.

With respect to this clonotype: A read error is the likely source, as a far larger clone sits one nucleotide away. The chain links TRBV6-4 to TRBJ2-7; maybe TRBD2 (5 bases). Germline V gene data show CDR1 as MRHNA and CDR2 as SNTAGT. V was shortened by 8 bases and J by 4 bases, with 21 bases between the two germline ends. The CDR3 runs 15 residues. DNA for the CDR3: TGTGCCAGCGGTACGGTCGGCGAGGGCACTTACGAGCAGTACTTC. Its translation: CASGTVGEGTYEQYF.